This T cell receptor beta chain was obtained from a study of T cell repertoires in cytomegalovirus infection. Study background: CMV epitopes that were recently identified and HLA-C-restricted were used alongside well-studied HLA-B-restricted ones. Signatures in public TCR beta sequences pointed to both CMV infection and matching HLA type. Study findings and constraints: HLA-C-restricted CMV clonotypes gave the most frequent clonotype in two of eight donors.

Each CDR3 protein is one row after TCRdb ran MiXCR on the reads. The repertoire consists of just over 450,000 distinct CDR3 sequences, with roughly 43% occurring once and the leading ten covering about 39%. A note on this clonotype: The antigen is not known.

The TCR comes from a human donor in good health (CMV status not recorded). Some clones in this sample may be carry-over from other donors' samples. Material: cultured PBMCs, obtained from culture after CMV antigen stimulation.

CDR3 sequence (DNA): TGTGCCAGCTCACTAACGGCGCTCATGTCCTACAATGAGCAGTTCTTC. It encodes CASSLTALMSYNEQFF. The chain employs TRBV18 and TRBJ2-1; D is undetermined. The CDR3 contains 16 residues. Germline V gives CDR1 KGHSH, CDR2 LQKENI. V lost 4 bases and J lost 1, with 14 bases in between.